The 24 T cell receptor beta chains below come from one sample, sequenced in a study of blood T cell repertoires in COVID-19. Generated by immunoSEQ multiplex PCR, the TCRdb table keeps only in-frame clones and is missing some. Here the sample spans roughly 230,000 clones, about 83% being singletons. The material sequenced was peripheral blood. Every receptor here comes from a man aged 45-65 years with acute or convalescent COVID-19.

The chain has TRBV6-6 and TRBJ2-5, with D hard to call. Trimming removed 6 bases at V and 5 bases at J, with 13 bases between. The CDR3 runs to 13 residues. Germline V gene data show CDR1 as MNHNY and CDR2 as SVGAGI (reference sequence). CDR3 sequence: CASRTTAVETQYF. CDR3 DNA: TGTGCCAGCAGAACAACCGCAGTGGAGACCCAGTACTTC.

The chain is built from TRBV3-1 (or the pseudogene TRBV3-2) and TRBJ1-2; 10 positions match TRBD1. Germline-derived CDR1 and CDR2 are LGHDT and YNNKEL (reference sequence). CDR3 length: 16 amino acids. V trimming: 4 bases; J trimming: 5 bases; junction bases outside the gene matches: 10. DNA of the CDR3: TGTGCCAGCAGCCGAGGGACAGGGGTTTCTCGGTATGGCTACACCTTC. Amino acids: CASSRGTGVSRYGYTF.

The rearrangement links TRBV7-9 to TRBJ2-7, with TRBD1 identical over 9 bases. The CDR3 has 14 amino acids. V was pared by 6 bases and J by 6 bases, with 9 bases of the junction left unmatched. Germline V CDR1 and CDR2: SEHNR, FQNEAQ (reference sequence). CDR3 DNA sequence: TGTGCCAGCAGTAGAGCGGACAGGGGTGGCGAGCAGTACTTC. As protein: CASSRADRGGEQYF.

The gene calls are TRBV4-1 and TRBJ2-7; maybe TRBD2 (6 bases). The germline V and J ends were trimmed by 4 bases and 4 bases, with 17 bases remaining between them. CDR3 length: 15 amino acids. Germline values: CDR1 MGHRA, CDR2 YSYEKL. The CDR3 nucleotides are TGCGCCAGCAGCCCCTCAGACGGGAGTGTTTACGAGCAGTACTTC. It encodes CASSPSDGSVYEQYF.

CDR3 DNA sequence: TGTGCCAGCAGCTCCAGGGGTTGGGAAAAACTGTTTTTT. Its translation: CASSSRGWEKLFF. J is TRBJ1-4 and V is TRBV7-8; the D gene is possibly TRBD1 (6 bases). Deletions cut 4 bases from V and 8 bases from J, with 11 bases between. Germline values: CDR1 SGHVS, CDR2 FQNEAQ. The CDR3 spans 13 residues.

This clone occurred once. CDR3: CASSPLPQGHYNEQFF. CDR3 nucleotide sequence: TGTGCCAGCTCACCACTCCCACAGGGGCACTACAATGAGCAGTTCTTC. J is TRBJ2-1 and V is TRBV18, with TRBD1 identical over 7 bases. The junction had 6 bases not matched to a gene; V was cut back by 1 base and J by 3 bases. Germline CDR1 reads KGHSH; CDR2 reads LQKENI. CDR3 length: 16 amino acids. The full variable domain, with the rest looked up from reference TRBV18 and TRBJ2-1, is NAGVMQNPRHLVRRRGQEARLRCSPMKGHSHVYWYRQLPEEGLKFMVYLQKENIIDESGMPKERFSAEFPKEGPSILRIQQVVRGDSAAYFCASSPLPQGHYNEQFFGPGTRLTVL.

The genes are TRBV3-1 (or the pseudogene TRBV3-2) and TRBJ2-2; perhaps TRBD1 as D (5 bases). Deletions cut 1 base from V and 7 bases from J, with 13 bases between. This CDR3 is built from 15 residues. The germline V gene encodes CDR1 LGHDT and CDR2 YNNKEL (reference sequence). Here the CDR3 DNA reads TGTGCCAGCAGCCAAGCATCAGGGTTTAACGGGGAGCTGTTTTTT. It translates to CASSQASGFNGELFF.

The rearrangement uses TRBV30 and TRBJ1-4; TRBD1 matches 10 bases. Germline loops: CDR1 GTSNPN, CDR2 SVGIG (reference sequence). Losses at the gene ends were 6 bases for V and 7 bases for J; bases not matched to a gene: 8. The CDR3 extends over 14 amino acids. The CDR3 nucleotides read TGTGCCTGTTTCTGGACAGGGGGAGGTGAAAAACTGTTTTTT. Translating gives CACFWTGGGEKLFF.

The chain recombines TRBV3-1 (or the pseudogene TRBV3-2) with TRBJ2-7; 8 bases fit TRBD2. J gave up 4 bases and V 2 bases, and 7 bases lay outside the gene matches. The CDR3 extends over 15 amino acids. Per the germline V gene, CDR1 is LGHDT and CDR2 is YNNKEL (reference sequence). CDR3 sequence (DNA): TGTGCCAGCAGCCAAAGGGGGACTAGGGGATACGAGCAGTACTTC. Encoded protein: CASSQRGTRGYEQYF.

In its sample, this clone was seen a few times. The V gene is TRBV5-1, the J gene TRBJ1-5; 11 bases match TRBD1. Trimming cost V 5 bases and J 5 bases; bases outside gene matches: 6. The CDR3 consists of 15 residues. Per germline, CDR1 SGHRS and CDR2 YFSETQ. The CDR3 DNA follows: TGCGCCAGCAGACCGGGGACAGGGGGACATCAGCCCCAGCATTTT. Translation: CASRPGTGGHQPQHF.

The CDR3 bases are TGCGCCAGCAGGCGAGGGAATGAAAAACTGTTTTTT. This sequence encodes CASRRGNEKLFF. The chain combines TRBV4-1 with TRBJ1-4; D gene ambiguous. V shed 6 bases and J shed 5 bases, with 7 bases lying between them. CDR3 size: 12 residues. CDR1 is MGHRA and CDR2 is YSYEKL in the germline V gene.

V gene TRBV5-4 combines with J gene TRBJ1-2; 7 bases agree with TRBD1. The germline V gene has CDR1 SGHNT and CDR2 YYREEE (reference sequence). The CDR3 is 14 residues long. The trim removed 4 bases at V and 7 bases at J, leaving 10 bases unmatched. CDR3 sequence (DNA): TGTGCCAGCAGCCTGACAGGGCTGAGTGGTGGCTACACCTTC. This codes for CASSLTGLSGGYTF.

The chain links TRBV10-3 to TRBJ1-2; D uncertain. Germline V gives CDR1 ENHRY, CDR2 SYGVKD. Trimming took 4 bases from V and 1 from J, leaving 16 bases between them. This CDR3 has 16 amino acids. CDR3 DNA: TGTGCCATCAGTGGTAATAGCGCAGGAAGTAACTATGGCTACACCTTC. This codes for CAISGNSAGSNYGYTF.

CDR3 sequence: CASRTGTGPNIQYF. The CDR3 coding sequence is TGTGCCAGCAGAACCGGGACAGGGCCGAACATTCAGTACTTC. This chain connects TRBV6-6 to TRBJ2-4; 9 bases fit TRBD1. V gave up 6 bases and J gave up 7 bases; unmatched junction bases: 7. CDR3 length: 14 residues. CDR1 and CDR2 from the germline V gene are MNHNY and SVGAGI (reference sequence).

This rearrangement joins TRBV25-1 to TRBJ1-1; the match to TRBD1 covers 11 bases. The CDR3 runs to 15 residues. V shed 4 bases and J 6 bases; nucleotides not matched to a gene: 7. The germline gives CDR1 MGHDK, CDR2 SYGVNS. The CDR3 DNA follows: TGTGCCAGCAGTGGACAGGACAGGGGGCTCGCTGAAGCTTTCTTT. It encodes CASSGQDRGLAEAFF.

This rearrangement joins TRBV19 to TRBJ1-5, with no clear D. This CDR3 has 14 residues. The germline V and J ends were trimmed by 4 bases and 1 base, with 8 bases remaining between them. The germline CDR1 and CDR2 sequences are LNHDA and SQIVND (reference sequence). CDR3 sequence reads: CASSTGASNQPQHF. CDR3 in DNA: TGTGCCAGTAGTACGGGAGCCAGCAATCAGCCCCAGCATTTT.

In the case of this clone: The sample has other DNA sequences that encode this CDR3 too. This chain uses TRBV4-1 with TRBJ2-1; D may be TRBD2 (5 bases). V was cut by 0 bases and J by 3 bases, with 12 bases left in between. The CDR3 runs to 16 residues. The germline CDR1 and CDR2 sequences are MGHRA and YSYEKL. The CDR3 DNA sequence: TGCGCCAGCAGCCAAGACCGTTTGGCGGGCTACAATGAGCAGTTCTTC. Its translation is CASSQDRLAGYNEQFF.

This chain joins TRBV2 and TRBJ2-7; D remains unclear. Trimming stripped 1 base from V and 4 bases from J, with 8 bases between. The germline gives CDR1 SNHLY, CDR2 FYNNEI. The CDR3 totals 13 residues. Here the CDR3 reads CASSEGALYEQYF. The CDR3 nucleotides read TGTGCCAGCAGTGAAGGCGCCTTGTACGAGCAGTACTTC.

The chain recombines TRBV19 with TRBJ2-5; D is undetermined. The germline CDR1 and CDR2 sequences are LNHDA and SQIVND (reference sequence). This CDR3 comprises 12 residues. Trimming left V 5 bases short and J 7 bases short, with 11 bases between. This CDR3 is CASSSPFGTQYF. In DNA, the CDR3 is TGTGCCAGTAGTTCCCCTTTCGGGACCCAGTACTTC.

This chain connects TRBV20-1 to TRBJ1-4; TRBD1 is a possible D gene (5 bases). Per germline, CDR1 DFQATT and CDR2 SNEGSKA (reference sequence). The V end was cut by 6 bases, the J end by 7 bases, with 9 bases between. There are 11 residues in the CDR3. Here the CDR3 reads CSAQGTEKLFF. The CDR3 DNA is TGCAGTGCCCAGGGTACTGAAAAACTGTTTTTT.

The rearrangement uses TRBV24-1 and TRBJ1-5; 7 bases line up with TRBD1. CDR3 size: 17 residues. The J segment lost 0 bases and the V segment lost 2 bases, leaving 6 bases of the junction unmatched. CDR1 is KGHDR and CDR2 is SFDVKD in the germline V gene. The CDR3 here is CATSDSGQVYSNQPQHF. The CDR3 region has the DNA TGTGCCACCAGTGATTCCGGACAGGTTTATAGCAATCAGCCCCAGCATTTT.

The chain couples TRBV28 to TRBJ2-1; no clear D gene. Trimming stripped 5 bases from V and 8 bases from J, with 13 bases between. The CDR3 loop spans 13 amino acids. Germline V CDR1 and CDR2: MDHEN, SYDVKM. CDR3 protein: CASSLSEVYEQFF. Here the CDR3 DNA reads TGTGCCAGCAGTCTCTCTGAGGTATATGAGCAGTTCTTC.

The rearrangement joins TRBV2 to TRBJ1-5, with D maybe TRBD1 (5 bases). The CDR3 is 13 amino acids. Trimming removed 8 bases at V and 9 bases at J, with 17 bases between. Germline CDR1 and CDR2: SNHLY and FYNNEI. CDR3 sequence (DNA): TGTGCCAGCGAGGATCAGGGCGTTCGGCCCCAGCATTTT. Its translation is CASEDQGVRPQHF.

The chain recombines TRBV12-3 or TRBV12-4 with TRBJ2-1, with TRBD1 as a possible D gene (6 bases). The CDR3 has 13 residues. V shed 3 bases and J shed 8 bases, with 11 bases lying between them. CDR3 loop: CASSFQGTDEQFF. For the CDR3, the DNA is TGTGCCAGCAGTTTCCAGGGGACGGATGAGCAGTTCTTC.